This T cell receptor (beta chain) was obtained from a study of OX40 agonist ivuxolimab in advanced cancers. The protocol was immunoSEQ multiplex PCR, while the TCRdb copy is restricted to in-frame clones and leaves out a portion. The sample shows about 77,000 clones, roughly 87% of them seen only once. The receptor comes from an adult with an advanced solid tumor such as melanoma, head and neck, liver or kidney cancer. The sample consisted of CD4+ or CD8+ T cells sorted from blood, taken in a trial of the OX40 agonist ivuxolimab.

CDR3 protein: CASSLRQYNSPLHF. The CDR3, as DNA: TGTGCCAGCAGTTTAAGACAGTATAATTCACCCCTCCACTTT. The V call is TRBV27, the J call TRBJ1-6; possible D gene TRBD1, 5 bases. Trimming shortened V by 2 bases and J by 4 bases, and 6 bases separated the two germline ends. This CDR3 comprises 14 residues. CDR1 and CDR2 from the germline V gene are MNHEY and SMNVEV (reference sequence).